These 17 T cell receptor beta chains originate from one sample sequenced in a study of breast tumors, draining lymph nodes, adjacent tissues (TCRdb year 2016). Lymph node samples were obtained from the axillary draining lymph nodes of breast cancer patients. The method was multiplex PCR. TCRdb shows the sequencer as Illumina HiSeq 2000. TCRdb passed the public sequencing reads through fastp at Q25 and MiXCR, retaining productive beta sequences. Rows with one shared CDR3 protein collapse into an entry with the most common genes and DNA. The sample table holds around 120,000 distinct CDR3 sequences, of which just under 20% were seen once. The top ten clonotypes cover roughly 3.5% of the sample. The specimen sequenced was axillary lymph node tissue. The source of these receptors is a female donor with breast cancer. Some clones in this sample may be carry-over from other donors' samples.

This clonotype was detected ten times or more. The chain couples TRBV20-1 to TRBJ2-1, with D maybe TRBD1 (6 bases). The CDR3 has 13 amino acids. V was pared by 3 bases and J by 7 bases, with 13 bases between. Germline CDR1 and CDR2: DFQATT and SNEGSKA (reference sequence). This chain's CDR3 is CSASMGALNEQFF. The CDR3 region has the DNA TGCAGTGCTAGTATGGGGGCCTTGAATGAGCAGTTCTTC.

This clonotype came up many times. The gene calls are TRBV20-1 and TRBJ2-3; D assignment may be TRBD1 or TRBD2 (5 bases each). This CDR3 is built from 12 residues. V lost 7 bases and J lost 4, with 12 bases in between. CDR1 is DFQATT, CDR2 SNEGSKA, per germline (reference sequence). CDR3 amino acids: CSGGLRADTQYF. CDR3 coding DNA: TGCAGTGGGGGGTTAAGGGCAGATACGCAGTATTTT.

This clonotype was observed a few times. V gene TRBV28 combines with J gene TRBJ1-2; D may be TRBD1 (6 bases). V dropped 1 base and J dropped 0 bases, with 9 bases sitting between them. The CDR3 consists of 15 residues. Germline V gene data show CDR1 as MDHEN and CDR2 as SYDVKM. This chain's CDR3 is CASSLSDSSNYGYTF. For the CDR3, the DNA is TGTGCCAGCAGTTTATCGGACAGTTCTAACTATGGCTACACCTTC.

In this sample, this clonotype turned up many times. The rearrangement links TRBV11-2 to TRBJ1-2, with 10 bases matching TRBD1. This CDR3 comprises 13 residues. Germline loops: CDR1 SGHAT, CDR2 FQNNGV. The V gene end was trimmed by 2 bases and the J gene end by 9 bases; junction bases not matched to a gene: 3. The CDR3 sequence is CASSLRGQGRYTF. CDR3 DNA sequence: TGTGCCAGCAGCTTAAGGGGACAGGGGCGCTACACCTTC.

The table lists this clonotype with many counts. This rearrangement joins TRBV7-9 to TRBJ2-5, with D possibly called TRBD1 or TRBD2 (5 bases each). The CDR3 totals 13 residues. Between the trimmed V and J ends, which lost 5 bases and 7 bases, there was a span of 14 bases. Germline assignment: CDR1 SEHNR and CDR2 FQNEAQ (reference sequence). CDR3 nucleotides: TGTGCCAGCAGCGCCGGGGCTGTATGGACCCAGTACTTC. Translation gives CASSAGAVWTQYF.

On this clonotype itself: Since a much larger clone is just one base distant, this may be a read error. V is TRBV6-6 and J is TRBJ1-2; D gene uncertain. The CDR3 totals 11 residues. Germline V CDR1 and CDR2: MNHNY, SVGAGI (reference sequence). DNA for the CDR3: TGTGCCAGCAGTTACCAGGATGGCCACACCTTC. This encodes CASSYQDGHTF.

This clonotype was seen repeatedly, ten times or more. The chain is built from TRBV12-3 or TRBV12-4 and TRBJ2-5, with 12 bases aligning to TRBD2. The J segment lost 7 bases and the V segment lost 5 bases, leaving 8 bases of the junction unmatched. The CDR3 is made up of 15 amino acids. The CDR3 sequence: CASSTSGGLHRTQYF. CDR3 coding DNA: TGTGCCAGCAGTACTAGCGGGGGGCTCCATCGGACCCAGTACTTC.

This clonotype was counted many times. This chain connects TRBV19 to TRBJ2-2; the D gene could be TRBD1 or TRBD2 (5 bases each). The germline V gene has CDR1 LNHDA and CDR2 SQIVND (reference sequence). The CDR3 consists of 15 residues. This CDR3 is CASSFGTGNTGELFF. CDR3 DNA sequence: TGTGCTAGCAGCTTCGGGACGGGGAACACCGGGGAGCTGTTTTTT.

This clonotype appeared many times. V and J are TRBV27 and TRBJ1-2; possibly TRBD1 for D (5 bases). The length of the CDR3 is 13 residues. The V end was cut by 7 bases, the J end by 8 bases, with 17 bases between. CDR1 MNHEY and CDR2 SMNVEV come from the germline V gene (reference sequence). CDR3 sequence reads: CASKISGTGGYTF. The CDR3 bases are TGTGCCAGCAAAATTTCTGGGACGGGGGGCTACACCTTC.

This clonotype was counted many times. The J gene is TRBJ2-2, the V gene TRBV5-1, with TRBD2 as a possible D gene (5 bases). The CDR3 is made up of 13 amino acids. In germline, CDR1 is SGHRS, CDR2 YFSETQ. V lost 2 bases, J lost 7 bases, and 9 bases lay in between. The CDR3 DNA is TGCGCCAGCAGCTTTACGGGAAACGGGGAGCTGTTTTTT. Its protein is CASSFTGNGELFF. Combining the CDR3 with reference TRBV5-1 and TRBJ2-2 gives the whole variable domain KAGVTQTPRYLIKTRGQQVTLSCSPISGHRSVSWYQQTPGQGLQFLFEYFSETQRNKGNFPGRFSGRQFSNSRSEMNVSTLELGDSALYLCASSFTGNGELFFGEGSRLTVL.

The chain has TRBV6-6 and TRBJ1-1; tentative D call: TRBD1 (6 bases). Germline values: CDR1 MNHNY, CDR2 SVGAGI (reference sequence). V was trimmed by 4 bases and J by 5 bases, leaving 8 bases between them. CDR3 length equals 12 residues. The CDR3 coding sequence is TGTGCCAGCAGTTCAGGGGAAACTGAAGCTTTCTTT. It specifies CASSSGETEAFF.

This clonotype has ten or more counts. J is TRBJ2-3 and V is TRBV7-2, with D maybe TRBD2 (6 bases). Trimming shortened V by 2 bases and J by 6 bases, and 18 bases separated the two germline ends. CDR1 is SGHTA and CDR2 is FQGNSA in the germline V gene. The CDR3 totals 16 residues. CDR3 coding DNA: TGTGCCAGCAGCTTATTTGGGGGAGGTGTTGCGGATACGCAGTATTTT. Its protein is CASSLFGGGVADTQYF.

This clonotype occurred many times. The gene calls are TRBV5-4 and TRBJ2-5, with 11 positions matching TRBD2. The CDR3 length is 15 residues. Germline CDR1 and CDR2: SGHNT and YYREEE (reference sequence). V shed 0 bases, J shed 8 bases, and the junction held 6 bases outside the gene matches. The CDR3 protein is CASSLAGTSGRTQYF. CDR3 bases: TGTGCCAGCAGCTTGGCGGGTACTAGCGGGAGAACCCAGTACTTC.

This clonotype was observed many times. The chain carries TRBV7-9 and TRBJ2-5, with TRBD1 matching 9 bases. In germline, CDR1 is SEHNR, CDR2 FQNEAQ (reference sequence). V shed 5 bases and J 5 bases; nucleotides not matched to a gene: 9. CDR3 length equals 15 residues. The DNA of the CDR3 is TGTGCCAGCAGCCGACGAACAGGGGGCCTCGAGACCCAGTACTTC. Encoded protein: CASSRRTGGLETQYF.

This rearrangement joins TRBV30 to TRBJ2-5; perhaps TRBD2 as D (7 bases). Germline V gives CDR1 GTSNPN, CDR2 SVGIG (reference sequence). This CDR3 comprises 15 residues. V lost 5 bases and J lost 1, with 17 bases in between. In DNA form, the CDR3 reads TGTGCCTGGGGAGAGGGGGGGGGCCCCCAAGAGACCCAGTACTTC. Its translation: CAWGEGGGPQETQYF.

This clonotype was detected ten times or more. The chain recombines TRBV20-1 with TRBJ2-1; TRBD2 agrees at 8 bases. CDR3 length: 15 amino acids. V dropped 1 base and J dropped 6; count of bases not matched to a gene: 8. CDR1 and CDR2 from the germline V gene are DFQATT and SNEGSKA (reference sequence). The CDR3 sequence: CSARVPFGTSNEQFF. As DNA, the CDR3 is TGCAGTGCTAGAGTCCCATTCGGGACTAGCAATGAGCAGTTCTTC.

In this sample, this clonotype turned up a few times. The chain recombines TRBV28 with TRBJ2-7; no clear D gene. This CDR3 has 11 residues. Germline CDR1 is MDHEN and CDR2 is SYDVKM. The CDR3 region has the DNA TGTGCAACCACGAGCTCCTACGAGCAGTACTTC. Amino acid sequence: CATTSSYEQYF.